One sample yielded the 18 T cell receptor beta chains listed below, sequenced in a study of T-cell memory formation after mild COVID-19. TCRdb redid the calling of the 5' RACE reads with MiXCR, one entry per CDR3 protein. The table records under 250,000 distinct CDR3 sequences, 10% of them present only once. Sample: PBMCs or a T cell subset sorted from them (not recorded which). The origin of the receptors is a young man who had mild COVID-19 (a few samples of this study predate the infection). Cell type and time point are not known.

The genes are TRBV27 and TRBJ1-5; D is uncertain. The CDR3 loop spans 14 amino acids. The germline V and J ends were trimmed by 2 bases and 1 base, with 6 bases remaining between them. In germline, CDR1 is MNHEY, CDR2 SMNVEV (reference sequence). The CDR3 DNA sequence: TGTGCCAGCAGTTTACAGAGGAGCAATCAGCCCCAGCATTTT. This translates into CASSLQRSNQPQHF.

This clonotype was counted many times. The V and J genes are TRBV5-1 and TRBJ2-3; D perhaps matches TRBD2 (5 bases). Trimming pared 2 bases from V and 3 bases from J, leaving 7 bases between. The CDR3 is made up of 13 amino acids. The V gene's germline CDR1 is SGHRS and CDR2 YFSETQ. In DNA form, the CDR3 reads TGCGCCAGCAGCTTCGGGGAGACAGATACGCAGTATTTT. Translating gives CASSFGETDTQYF.

The chain is built from TRBV18 and TRBJ2-6, with D unclear. The CDR3 runs 16 residues. Germline CDR1 is KGHSH and CDR2 is LQKENI. Trimming removed 3 bases from V and 0 bases from J, with 9 bases in between. The CDR3 region has the DNA TGTGCCAGCTCACCCTCGATTTTCTCTGGGGCCAACGTCCTGACTTTC. Protein: CASSPSIFSGANVLTF.

This clonotype occurred a few times. The rearrangement links TRBV6-5 to TRBJ2-2, with 14 nucleotides matching TRBD2. Germline values: CDR1 MNHEY, CDR2 SVGAGI. The CDR3 has 18 amino acids. J gave up 4 bases and V 6 bases, and 10 bases lay outside the gene matches. Here the CDR3 reads CASRRLAGGPSRTGELFF. The CDR3 bases are TGTGCCAGCAGGAGACTAGCGGGGGGGCCGTCGCGCACCGGGGAGCTGTTTTTT.

The genes are TRBV18 and TRBJ2-7, with 11 bases matching TRBD2. The CDR3 sequence is 16 residues long. Germline CDR1 is KGHSH and CDR2 is LQKENI. With 3 bases clipped from V and 7 bases from J, the junction kept 11 bases outside the gene matches. This chain's CDR3 is CASSPLASGGTGEQYF. As DNA, the CDR3 is TGTGCCAGCTCACCCCTAGCTAGCGGGGGGACGGGTGAGCAGTACTTC. The full variable domain, in which reference TRBV18 and TRBJ2-7 provide the parts outside the CDR3, is NAGVMQNPRHLVRRRGQEARLRCSPMKGHSHVYWYRQLPEEGLKFMVYLQKENIIDESGMPKERFSAEFPKEGPSILRIQQVVRGDSAAYFCASSPLASGGTGEQYFGPGTRLTVT.

The rearrangement uses TRBV5-1 and TRBJ1-2, with D hard to call. Per the germline V gene, CDR1 is SGHRS and CDR2 is YFSETQ. The CDR3 consists of 13 residues. V lost 0 bases and J 7 bases, leaving 10 bases between the germline ends. As DNA, the CDR3 is TGCGCCAGCAGCTTGGAGGGATTCGGTGGCTACACCTTC. Amino acid sequence: CASSLEGFGGYTF.

This sequence joins TRBV27 and TRBJ2-3, with D unclear. Germline V gene data show CDR1 as MNHEY and CDR2 as SMNVEV (reference sequence). CDR3 length: 13 residues. V shed 8 bases and J shed 0 bases, with 9 bases lying between them. CDR3 protein: CASRLQSTDTQYF. The CDR3 DNA follows: TGTGCCAGCCGCTTACAGAGCACAGATACGCAGTATTTT.

This clonotype was counted a few times. This sequence joins TRBV27 and TRBJ1-1, with TRBD1 matching over 8 bases. From germline, CDR1 is MNHEY and CDR2 SMNVEV (reference sequence). With V trimmed by 4 bases and J by 5 bases, 9 bases remained unmatched. CDR3 length: 15 residues. The chain's CDR3 is CASSSPDRVGTEAFF. The CDR3 region has the DNA TGTGCCAGCAGTTCCCCGGACAGGGTAGGGACTGAAGCTTTCTTT.

This clonotype was seen repeatedly, ten times or more. CDR3 amino acids: CSVSTGSWETQYF. CDR3 DNA: TGCAGTGTATCGACAGGGAGCTGGGAGACCCAGTACTTC. The chain recombines TRBV29-1 with TRBJ2-5, with 7 bases fitting TRBD1. The CDR3 spans 13 residues. Germline V gene lookup returns CDR1 SQVTM and CDR2 ANQGSEA.

This clonotype was observed at least ten times. J is TRBJ1-2 and V is TRBV3-1; TRBD1 matches at 7 bases. This CDR3 comprises 17 residues. The germline CDR1 and CDR2 sequences are LGHDT and YNNKEL (reference sequence). V lost 4 bases, J lost 8 bases, and 19 bases stayed unmatched. The CDR3, as DNA: TGTGCCAGCAGCCCCACCGGTCAGGGGGGACAGTCTGGCGGCTACACCTTC. Translation gives CASSPTGQGGQSGGYTF.

This clonotype was picked up many times. V and J are TRBV7-2 and TRBJ1-5, with 8 nucleotides matching TRBD1. This CDR3 has 16 amino acids. The ends lost 1 base at V and 4 bases at J; junction bases unmatched: 6. CDR1 SGHTA and CDR2 FQGNSA come from the germline V gene. CDR3 sequence reads: CASSLVGTGGNQPQHF. The CDR3 region has the DNA TGTGCCAGCAGCTTAGTGGGGACAGGCGGGAATCAGCCCCAGCATTTT.

V is TRBV11-2 and J is TRBJ2-5; the match to TRBD1 covers 11 bases. This CDR3 contains 15 residues. V was clipped by 6 bases and J by 4 bases; unmatched bases: 7. CDR1 and CDR2 (germline): SGHAT, FQNNGV. Here the CDR3 DNA reads TGTGCCAGCAGTGCCGGGACAGGGGGACGAGAGACCCAGTACTTC. It specifies CASSAGTGGRETQYF.

This clonotype was recorded many times. The V call is TRBV5-5, the J call TRBJ2-1; D is perhaps TRBD2 (5 bases). Per the germline V gene, CDR1 is SGHKS and CDR2 is YYEKEE (reference sequence). The CDR3 is 12 amino acids. Trimming left V 0 bases short and J 10 bases short, with 8 bases between. The CDR3, as DNA: TGTGCCAGCAGCTTGGCCTCGGGGGAGCAGTTCTTC. This gives the protein CASSLASGEQFF.

V is TRBV9 and J is TRBJ2-5; D not certain. This CDR3 is 13 amino acids long. Trimming took off 4 bases at V and 5 bases at J, with 12 bases between the two ends. Per the germline V gene, CDR1 is SGDLS and CDR2 is YYNGEE. The CDR3 sequence is CASSYRSGETQYF. CDR3 DNA sequence: TGTGCCAGCAGCTACCGTTCAGGCGAGACCCAGTACTTC.

This clonotype was seen a few times. The chain couples TRBV6-2 or TRBV6-3 to TRBJ1-2, with 8 nucleotides matching TRBD1. V was clipped by 2 bases and J by 9 bases; unmatched bases: 5. The CDR3 is 13 residues long. The germline CDR1 and CDR2 sequences are MNHEY and SVGEGT. Here the CDR3 DNA reads TGTGCCAGCAGTTACCCGGGACAGGTCAGCTACACCTTC. Its protein is CASSYPGQVSYTF.

V and J are TRBV5-1 and TRBJ2-5, with TRBD1 matching over 8 bases. Germline values: CDR1 SGHRS, CDR2 YFSETQ. With V trimmed by 2 bases and J by 4 bases, 4 bases remained unmatched. The CDR3 is 14 residues long. The CDR3 DNA reads TGCGCCAGCAGCTTAAAACAGGGGGTAGAGACCCAGTACTTC. As protein: CASSLKQGVETQYF.

The V gene is TRBV5-1, the J gene TRBJ2-1; a weak D match, TRBD1 (6 bases). The CDR3 contains 15 residues. Germline V gives CDR1 SGHRS, CDR2 YFSETQ. Between the trimmed V and J ends, which lost 7 bases and 4 bases, there was a span of 18 bases. CDR3 loop: CASRPPGTRYNEQFF. The CDR3 coding sequence is TGCGCCAGCCGTCCCCCCGGGACAAGGTACAATGAGCAGTTCTTC.

This clonotype was seen many times. V usage is TRBV5-1 and J usage is TRBJ2-1; 10 bases align to TRBD2. The CDR3 loop spans 16 amino acids. Unmatched junction bases numbered 6, after V lost 0 bases and J lost 6 bases. Germline V lookup: CDR1 SGHRS, CDR2 YFSETQ. The CDR3 here is CASSLAPAGGLNEQFF. In DNA form, the CDR3 reads TGCGCCAGCAGCTTGGCTCCAGCGGGGGGGCTCAATGAGCAGTTCTTC. Filled out from reference TRBV5-1 and TRBJ2-1, the complete variable domain reads KAGVTQTPRYLIKTRGQQVTLSCSPISGHRSVSWYQQTPGQGLQFLFEYFSETQRNKGNFPGRFSGRQFSNSRSEMNVSTLELGDSALYLCASSLAPAGGLNEQFFGPGTRLTVL.